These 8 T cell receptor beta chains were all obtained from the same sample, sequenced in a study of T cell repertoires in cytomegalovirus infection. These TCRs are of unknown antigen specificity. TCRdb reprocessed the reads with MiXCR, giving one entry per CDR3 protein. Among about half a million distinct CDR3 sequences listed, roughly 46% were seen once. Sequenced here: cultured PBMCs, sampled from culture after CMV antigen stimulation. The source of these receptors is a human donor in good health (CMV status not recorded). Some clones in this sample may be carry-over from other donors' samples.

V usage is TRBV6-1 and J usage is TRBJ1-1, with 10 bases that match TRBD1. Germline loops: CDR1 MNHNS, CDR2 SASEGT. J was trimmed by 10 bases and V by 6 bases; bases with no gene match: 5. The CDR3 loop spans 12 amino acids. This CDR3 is CASRDRDRGAFF. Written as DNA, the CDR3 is TGTGCCAGCAGAGACCGGGACAGGGGAGCTTTCTTT.

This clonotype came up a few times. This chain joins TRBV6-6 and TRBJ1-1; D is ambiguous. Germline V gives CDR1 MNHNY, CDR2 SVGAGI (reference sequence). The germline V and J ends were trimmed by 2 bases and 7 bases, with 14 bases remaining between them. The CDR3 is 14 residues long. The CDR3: CASSYHANTVEAFF. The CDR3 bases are TGTGCCAGCAGTTACCACGCCAACACGGTTGAAGCTTTCTTT.

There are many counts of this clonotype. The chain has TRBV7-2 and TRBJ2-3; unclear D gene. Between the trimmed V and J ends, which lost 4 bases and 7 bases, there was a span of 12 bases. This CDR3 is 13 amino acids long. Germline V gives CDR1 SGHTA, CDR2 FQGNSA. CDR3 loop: CASSSTRQNTQYF. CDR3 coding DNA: TGTGCCAGCAGCTCAACACGCCAAAATACGCAGTATTTT.

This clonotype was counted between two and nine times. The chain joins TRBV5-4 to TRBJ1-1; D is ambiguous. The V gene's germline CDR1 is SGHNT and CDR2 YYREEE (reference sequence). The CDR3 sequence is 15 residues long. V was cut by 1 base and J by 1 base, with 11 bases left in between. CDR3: CASSLPATANTEAFF. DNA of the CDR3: TGTGCCAGCAGCTTGCCTGCGACGGCGAACACTGAAGCTTTCTTT.

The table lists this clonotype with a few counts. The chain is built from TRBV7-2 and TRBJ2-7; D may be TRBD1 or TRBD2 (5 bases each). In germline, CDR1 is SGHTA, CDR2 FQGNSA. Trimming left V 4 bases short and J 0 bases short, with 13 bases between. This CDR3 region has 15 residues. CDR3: CASSSQVGVSYEQYF. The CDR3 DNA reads TGTGCCAGCAGCTCCCAGGTGGGGGTCTCCTACGAGCAGTACTTC.

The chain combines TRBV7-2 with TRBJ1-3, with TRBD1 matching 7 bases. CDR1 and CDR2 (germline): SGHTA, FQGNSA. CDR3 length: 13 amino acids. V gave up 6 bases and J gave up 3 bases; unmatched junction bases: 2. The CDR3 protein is CASSRQGGNTIYF. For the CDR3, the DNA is TGTGCCAGCAGTCGACAGGGTGGAAACACCATATATTTT.

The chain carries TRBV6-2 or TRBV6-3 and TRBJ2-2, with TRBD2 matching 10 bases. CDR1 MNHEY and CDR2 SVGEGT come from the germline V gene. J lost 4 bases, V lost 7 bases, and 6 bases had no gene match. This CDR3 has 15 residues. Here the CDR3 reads CASTEAGGSTGELFF. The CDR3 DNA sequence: TGTGCCAGCACCGAAGCGGGGGGGAGCACCGGGGAGCTGTTTTTT.

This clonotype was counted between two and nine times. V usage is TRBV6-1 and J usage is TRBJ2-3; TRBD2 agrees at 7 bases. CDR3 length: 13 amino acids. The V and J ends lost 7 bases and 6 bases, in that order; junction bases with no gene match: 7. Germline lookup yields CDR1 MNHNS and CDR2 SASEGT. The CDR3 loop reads CASTRRGWDTQYF. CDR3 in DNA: TGTGCCAGCACCCGGCGGGGGTGGGATACGCAGTATTTT.